The clone carrying this T cell receptor beta chain showed up many times. This sample stems from a study of neurological immune-mediated disorders. Time point specified: technical triplicate 2. V dropped 2 bases and J dropped 6; count of bases not matched to a gene: 5. CDR1 is SQVTM and CDR2 is ANQGSEA in the germline V gene. The CDR3 length is 14 residues. The authors made cDNA by 5'RACE with 10-nucleotide random UMIs. Using its own MiXCR run on the 5' RACE reads, TCRdb lists one record per CDR3 protein. The sample yields more than 55,000 distinct CDR3 sequences, nearly 25% seen once. The clonotype was recovered from a man in his sixties with HTLV-1-associated myelopathy (HAM/TSP). Sequencing was performed on PBMCs. V and J are TRBV29-1 and TRBJ2-1; 9 bases are a match to TRBD2. CDR3 coding DNA: TGCAGCGTTGAACGGCTAGCGGGATCCAATGAGCAGTTCTTC. This gives the protein CSVERLAGSNEQFF.